The 22 T cell receptor beta chains below come from one sample, sequenced in a study of T cells in Graves' hyperthyroidism and ophthalmopathy. The investigators amplified TCR beta CDR3 regions from RNA transcripts. In the first-round RT-PCR of the TCR CDR3, the HTBI primer set was used. TCRdb re-called the multiplex PCR reads through MiXCR, storing one row per CDR3 protein. The sample holds 300,000 to 400,000 distinct CDR3 sequences, approximately 22% seen once. The sequenced sample consisted of blood. The source of these receptors is a woman in her forties or fifties with Graves' hyperthyroidism.

This clonotype was counted many times. The chain carries TRBV28 and TRBJ1-3; no clear D. Germline V gene sequence: CDR1 MDHEN, CDR2 SYDVKM. Trimming pared 5 bases from V and 0 bases from J, leaving 11 bases between. The CDR3 is 15 amino acids. CDR3 sequence (DNA): TGTGCCAGCAGTAACGCACCGAGCTCTGGAAACACCATATATTTT. This translates into CASSNAPSSGNTIYF. The full variable domain, in which reference TRBV28 and TRBJ1-3 provide the parts outside the CDR3, is DVKVTQSSRYLVKRTGEKVFLECVQDMDHENMFWYRQDPGLGLRLIYFSYDVKMKEKGDIPEGYSVSREKKERFSLILESASTNQTSMYLCASSNAPSSGNTIYFGEGSWLTVV.

Many counts were recorded for this clonotype. The DNA for the CDR3 is TGTGCCAGCAGTTTTACCCGTCCGAGCGCAGATACGCAGTATTTT. It encodes CASSFTRPSADTQYF. The chain recombines TRBV12-3 or TRBV12-4 with TRBJ2-3; D not resolved. This CDR3 has 15 residues. V lost 3 bases and J lost 4, with 14 bases in between.

This sequence joins TRBV2 and TRBJ2-2; D call uncertain. The CDR3 consists of 16 residues. Trimming pared 4 bases from V and 0 bases from J, leaving 12 bases between. Per the germline V gene, CDR1 is SNHLY and CDR2 is FYNNEI. The CDR3, as DNA: TGTGCCAGCAGTGCGCGAAGGTCAGCGAACACCGGGGAGCTGTTTTTT. It is translated as CASSARRSANTGELFF.

The CDR3 nucleotides read TGCGCCAGCAGTGAGTCCTTGGGACAGGTGGATGGCGAGCAGTACTTC. It yields the protein CASSESLGQVDGEQYF. The chain carries TRBV10-1 and TRBJ2-7; 8 nucleotides match TRBD1. Germline assignment: CDR1 WNHNN and CDR2 SYGVQD (reference sequence). V dropped 0 bases and J dropped 6; count of bases not matched to a gene: 10. CDR3 length equals 16 residues.

This clonotype was detected only a few times. The chain links TRBV20-1 to TRBJ1-3, with TRBD1 matching 8 bases. CDR3 length: 15 amino acids. V trimming: 0 bases; J trimming: 3 bases; junction bases outside the gene matches: 4. Germline CDR1 and CDR2: DFQATT and SNEGSKA (reference sequence). Here the CDR3 reads CSARDGGTGGNTIYF. CDR3 nucleotides: TGCAGTGCTAGAGATGGGGGGACAGGTGGAAACACCATATATTTT.

V usage is TRBV11-2 and J usage is TRBJ2-3; a possible D gene is TRBD2 (5 bases). Germline V CDR1 and CDR2: SGHAT, FQNNGV. The CDR3 covers 13 residues. V lost 2 bases and J lost 9, with 12 bases in between. The CDR3 loop is CASSLIYSGTQYF. The CDR3 DNA reads as TGTGCCAGCAGCTTAATTTACTCGGGGACGCAGTATTTT.

This chain joins TRBV19 and TRBJ2-7; tentative D call: TRBD2 (6 bases). This CDR3 spans 15 amino acids. CDR1 is LNHDA and CDR2 is SQIVND in the germline V gene (reference sequence). V lost 3 bases and J 3 bases, leaving 15 bases between the germline ends. Written as DNA, the CDR3 is TGTGCCAGTAGTATTGCGGGGACGAGGAGCTACGAGCAGTACTTC. This gives the protein CASSIAGTRSYEQYF.

At least ten counts were recorded for this clonotype. The CDR3 spells CASSTRQGEPNTGELFF. The CDR3 DNA reads as TGTGCCAGCAGCACCCGACAGGGGGAACCGAACACCGGGGAGCTGTTTTTT. This rearrangement joins TRBV7-8 to TRBJ2-2; 9 nucleotides align to TRBD1. The V segment lost 5 bases and the J segment 0 bases; nucleotides outside the gene matches: 7. Germline V lookup: CDR1 SGHVS, CDR2 FQNEAQ. The CDR3 is 17 amino acids.

This clonotype was recorded at least ten times. The chain joins TRBV7-8 to TRBJ2-6, with D perhaps matching TRBD1 or TRBD2 (6 bases each). CDR3 length: 16 amino acids. Germline V CDR1 and CDR2: SGHVS, FQNEAQ. The germline V and J ends were trimmed by 3 bases and 0 bases, with 9 bases remaining between them. The CDR3 DNA reads as TGTGCCAGCAGCTTCGGGGGCGTCTCTGGGGCCAACGTCCTGACTTTC. Protein product: CASSFGGVSGANVLTF.

This clonotype has ten or more counts. This chain connects TRBV7-9 to TRBJ2-1; 10 positions agree with TRBD2. Germline V gives CDR1 SEHNR, CDR2 FQNEAQ (reference sequence). CDR3 length: 15 residues. V shed 1 base, J shed 6 bases, and the junction held 3 bases outside the gene matches. The CDR3 DNA follows: TGTGCCAGCAGCTTAGAACTAGCGGGACCCAATGAGCAGTTCTTC. Its protein is CASSLELAGPNEQFF.

This clonotype was observed at least ten times. V gene TRBV2 combines with J gene TRBJ2-5, with D possibly being TRBD2 (6 bases). CDR3 length equals 15 residues. Trimming took off 6 bases at V and 4 bases at J, with 18 bases between the two ends. The germline V gene has CDR1 SNHLY and CDR2 FYNNEI. The CDR3 bases are TGTGCCAGCAGGCTTGGGCAGGGAGGCCGAGAGACCCAGTACTTC. This sequence encodes CASRLGQGGRETQYF.

This clonotype has at least ten counts. This rearrangement joins TRBV28 to TRBJ2-7; D gene ambiguous. The length of the CDR3 is 12 residues. Trimming shortened V by 4 bases and J by 3 bases, and 7 bases separated the two germline ends. The V gene's germline CDR1 is MDHEN and CDR2 SYDVKM. The CDR3 DNA reads TGTGCCAGCAGTTCCCTATACTACGAGCAGTACTTC. It yields the protein CASSSLYYEQYF.

V is TRBV2 and J is TRBJ1-1; 7 bases agree with TRBD1. V was pared by 5 bases and J by 1 base, with 7 bases of the junction left unmatched. CDR1 and CDR2 from the germline V gene are SNHLY and FYNNEI. This CDR3 contains 15 residues. The CDR3, as DNA: TGTGCCAGCAGTTTAGGGCAGGGGGGGAACACTGAAGCTTTCTTT. As protein: CASSLGQGGNTEAFF.

At least ten counts were recorded for this clonotype. The V gene is TRBV20-1, the J gene TRBJ2-7, with a weak D call TRBD1 (6 bases). Germline V gene sequence: CDR1 DFQATT, CDR2 SNEGSKA (reference sequence). The CDR3 totals 15 residues. V lost 2 bases and J 0 bases, leaving 14 bases between the germline ends. CDR3 sequence reads: CSARSRDTYSYEQYF. The DNA for the CDR3 is TGCAGTGCTAGATCCCGGGACACTTACTCCTACGAGCAGTACTTC.

This chain links TRBV4-2 with TRBJ2-7; 10 positions agree with TRBD2. V was clipped by 3 bases and J by 3 bases; unmatched bases: 5. Germline loops: CDR1 LGHNA, CDR2 YNFKEQ. The CDR3 is 15 amino acids. CDR3: CASSQGLALYYEQYF. The CDR3 DNA is TGTGCCAGCAGCCAGGGACTAGCGCTTTACTACGAGCAGTACTTC.

This clonotype was observed a handful of times. V and J are TRBV20-1 and TRBJ2-6, with 8 bases identical to TRBD2. Germline CDR1 DFQATT, CDR2 SNEGSKA (reference sequence). The CDR3 contains 17 residues. Losses at the gene ends were 1 base for V and 2 bases for J; bases not matched to a gene: 7. The CDR3 region is CSARASGRGAGANVLTF. CDR3 coding DNA: TGCAGTGCTAGAGCCTCGGGGCGGGGGGCTGGGGCCAACGTCCTGACTTTC.

This clonotype has at least ten counts. The chain uses TRBV28 and TRBJ2-1; D remains ambiguous. Trimming removed 6 bases from V and 12 bases from J, with 21 bases in between. CDR1 is MDHEN, CDR2 SYDVKM, per germline. This CDR3 region has 14 residues. CDR3 nucleotide sequence: TGTGCCAGCAGGCCGAGACTGCTACAATATGGGCAGTTCTTC. It specifies CASRPRLLQYGQFF. The complete variable domain, with remaining parts taken from reference TRBV28 and TRBJ2-1, reads DVKVTQSSRYLVKRTGEKVFLECVQDMDHENMFWYRQDPGLGLRLIYFSYDVKMKEKGDIPEGYSVSREKKERFSLILESASTNQTSMYLCASRPRLLQYGQFFGPGTRLTVL.

This clonotype was seen repeatedly, ten times or more. V is TRBV20-1 and J is TRBJ1-2, with 7 bases fitting TRBD1. Germline trimming cut 3 bases from V and 5 bases from J; bases unmatched to any gene: 21. The CDR3 consists of 18 residues. Per germline, CDR1 DFQATT and CDR2 SNEGSKA (reference sequence). The CDR3 here is CSASGQVKSSQSHYGYTF. The CDR3 DNA sequence: TGCAGTGCTAGCGGACAGGTCAAATCGTCGCAGAGCCATTATGGCTACACCTTC.

Ten or more counts support this clonotype. This chain links TRBV2 with TRBJ2-5; D gene ambiguous. The CDR3 covers 15 residues. The V end lost 0 bases, the J end lost 0 bases, and 8 bases lay between the germline ends. Germline V CDR1 and CDR2: SNHLY, FYNNEI. CDR3 loop: CASSEAQYNQETQYF. Here the CDR3 DNA reads TGTGCCAGCAGTGAAGCGCAGTACAACCAAGAGACCCAGTACTTC.

This clonotype was seen repeatedly, ten times or more. This sequence may be a read error, since a much larger clone differs from it by one base. This chain joins TRBV11-2 and TRBJ2-1; 10 positions match TRBD2. Germline V gene lookup returns CDR1 SGHAT and CDR2 FQNNGV. The CDR3 consists of 16 residues. CDR3 region: CANSLDVPSGRSEQFF. CDR3 bases: TGTGCCAACAGCTTAGATGTCCCTAGCGGGAGAAGTGAGCAGTTCTTC.

The V and J genes are TRBV2 and TRBJ2-1, with 9 bases lining up with TRBD2. Germline CDR1 SNHLY, CDR2 FYNNEI. The CDR3 contains 16 residues. Trimming at V came to 2 bases and at J to 5 bases, leaving 7 bases not matched to a gene. CDR3 loop: CASSEWAGGYNNEQFF. The CDR3 DNA follows: TGTGCCAGCAGTGAATGGGCGGGGGGGTACAACAATGAGCAGTTCTTC.

Ten or more counts support this clonotype. The genes are TRBV7-9 and TRBJ2-3; 11 bases map to TRBD2. Per the germline V gene, CDR1 is SEHNR and CDR2 is FQNEAQ (reference sequence). CDR3 length: 16 residues. V dropped 3 bases and J dropped 4; count of bases not matched to a gene: 6. The CDR3 reads CASSLGLAGGSDTQYF. The CDR3, as DNA: TGTGCCAGCAGCTTGGGCCTAGCGGGGGGCTCAGATACGCAGTATTTT.